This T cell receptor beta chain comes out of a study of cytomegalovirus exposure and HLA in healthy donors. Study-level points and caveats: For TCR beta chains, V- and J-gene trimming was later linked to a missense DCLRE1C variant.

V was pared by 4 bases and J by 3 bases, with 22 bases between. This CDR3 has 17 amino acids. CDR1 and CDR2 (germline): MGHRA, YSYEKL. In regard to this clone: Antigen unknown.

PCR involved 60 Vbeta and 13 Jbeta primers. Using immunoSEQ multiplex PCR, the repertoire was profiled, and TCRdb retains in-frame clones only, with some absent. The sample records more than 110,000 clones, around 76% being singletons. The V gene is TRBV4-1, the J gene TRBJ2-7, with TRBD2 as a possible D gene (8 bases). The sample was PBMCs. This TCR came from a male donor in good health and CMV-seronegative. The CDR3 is CASSPGGEKPGGYEQYF. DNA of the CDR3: TGCGCCAGCAGCCCGGGGGGGGAAAAGCCAGGGGGCTACGAGCAGTACTTC.